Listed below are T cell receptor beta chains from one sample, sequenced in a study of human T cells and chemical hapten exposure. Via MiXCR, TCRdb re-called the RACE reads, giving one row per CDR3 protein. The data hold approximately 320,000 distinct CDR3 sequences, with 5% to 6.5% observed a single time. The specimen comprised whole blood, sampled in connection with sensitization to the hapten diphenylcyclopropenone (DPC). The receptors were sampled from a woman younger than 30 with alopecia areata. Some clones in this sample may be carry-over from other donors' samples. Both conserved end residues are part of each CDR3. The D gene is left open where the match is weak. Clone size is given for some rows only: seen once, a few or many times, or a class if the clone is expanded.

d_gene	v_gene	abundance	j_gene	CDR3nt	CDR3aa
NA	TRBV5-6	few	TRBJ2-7	TGTGCCAGCAGCTGGGCATTTGGGTCGACCCACGAGCAGTACTTC	CASSWAFGSTHEQYF
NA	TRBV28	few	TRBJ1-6	TGTGCCAGCAGTTTGCAGCTCCTCCCGGGTTCACCCCTCCACTTT	CASSLQLLPGSPLHF
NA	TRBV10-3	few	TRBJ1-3	TGTGCCAGCGCAGGTCAGGGCAACGGAAACACCATATATTTT	CASAGQGNGNTIYF
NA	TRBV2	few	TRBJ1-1	TGTGCCAGCAGTGGGACCCGCCCAGACACTGAAGCTTTCTTT	CASSGTRPDTEAFF
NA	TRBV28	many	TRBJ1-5	TGTGCCAGCAGGAACAATATGGTCAGGACTCAGCCCCAGCATTTT	CASRNNMVRTQPQHF
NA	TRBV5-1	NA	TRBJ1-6	TGCGCCAGCAGCTTGGGACCCGAAGCCGATAATTCACCCCTCCACTTT	CASSLGPEADNSPLHF
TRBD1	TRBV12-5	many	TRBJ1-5	TGTGCTAGTGGTTTGGTATGGGGACAGTCCGGGTTATTGGGTCAGCCCCAGCATTTT	CASGLVWGQSGLLGQPQHF
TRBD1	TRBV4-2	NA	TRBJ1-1	TGTGCCAGCAGCCAAGATATAAGGGGGCGGGGAGACACTGAAGCTTTCTTT	CASSQDIRGRGDTEAFF
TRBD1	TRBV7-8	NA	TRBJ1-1	TGTGCCAGCAGCTTACGGTCCATGGGACAGGGGGCTCGCGAAGCTTTCTTT	CASSLRSMGQGAREAFF
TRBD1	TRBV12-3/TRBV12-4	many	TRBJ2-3	TGTGCCAGCAGGATTGGGACAGGGATGGCGTATTATACGCAGTATTTT	CASRIGTGMAYYTQYF
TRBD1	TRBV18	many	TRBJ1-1	TGTGCCAGCTCACGACAGGGTACCCCTGAAGCTTTCTTT	CASSRQGTPEAFF
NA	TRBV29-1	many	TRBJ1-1	TGCAGCGTTGAGACGGGGTTGAACACTGAAGCTTTCTTT	CSVETGLNTEAFF
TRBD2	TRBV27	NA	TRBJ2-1	TGTGCCAGCAGTTCTAGCGGGGGGCTTACGTTCTTC	CASSSSGGLTFF
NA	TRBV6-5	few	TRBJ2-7	TGTGCCAGCAGTTACCAACCAATAGGCACATCTGCCTACGAGCAGTACTTC	CASSYQPIGTSAYEQYF
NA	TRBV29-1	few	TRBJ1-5	TGCAGCGTTGTTTTGGGAAACAGCAATCAGCCCCAGCATTTT	CSVVLGNSNQPQHF
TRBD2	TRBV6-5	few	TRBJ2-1	TGTGCCAGCAGTTATGGGGCGGGGGGAAGCTCCTACAATGAGCAGTTCTTC	CASSYGAGGSSYNEQFF
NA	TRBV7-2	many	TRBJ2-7	TGTGCCAGCAGCTTAGTCGCGGCACCTTACGAGCAGTACTTC	CASSLVAAPYEQYF
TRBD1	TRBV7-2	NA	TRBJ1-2	TGTGCCAGCAGCCCGGGACAGGCCGACTATGGCTACACCTTC	CASSPGQADYGYTF
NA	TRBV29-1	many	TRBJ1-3	TGCAGCGGGACTAGCTCTGGAAACACCATATATTTT	CSGTSSGNTIYF
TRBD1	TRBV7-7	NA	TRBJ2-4	TGTGCTAGCAGCTCCGATTTTTTGGCCCACCGGGACAGGTCCGCCTATTTC	CASSSDFLAHRDRSAYF
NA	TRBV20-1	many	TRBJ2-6	TGCAGTGCCCGACCCGCAGGGGCCAACGTCCTGACTTTC	CSARPAGANVLTF
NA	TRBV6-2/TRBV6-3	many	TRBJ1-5	TGTGCCAGCAGAGAAGGGGGGGCTAATCAGCCCCAGCATTTT	CASREGGANQPQHF
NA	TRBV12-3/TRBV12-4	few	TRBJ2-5	TGTGCCAGCAGTTTTTATAGGCAGCAAGAGACCCAGTACTTC	CASSFYRQQETQYF
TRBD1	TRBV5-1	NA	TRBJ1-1	TGCGCCAGCAGCTTAGGGGGCAGGGCTATGAACACTGAAGCTTTCTTT	CASSLGGRAMNTEAFF
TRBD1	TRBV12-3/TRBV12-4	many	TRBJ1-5	TGTGCCAGCAGTTCCATGGAGGGGGCAGAGCCCCAGCATTTT	CASSSMEGAEPQHF
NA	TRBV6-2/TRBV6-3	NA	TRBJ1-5	TGTGCCAGCAGCCGAAGGACAGCCTACAATCAGCCCCAGCATTTT	CASSRRTAYNQPQHF
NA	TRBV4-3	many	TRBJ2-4	TGCGCCAGCAGCCAGAGGTTAGAGGGGCGCTCATCTCGAGGCAGAAACATTCAGTACTTC	CASSQRLEGRSSRGRNIQYF
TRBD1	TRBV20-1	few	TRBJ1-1	TGCAGTGCTAGAAGTGCACAGGGGGGGAGGATAGACACTGAAGCTTTCTTT	CSARSAQGGRIDTEAFF
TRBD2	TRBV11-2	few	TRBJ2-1	TGTGCCAGCAGACGGACTAGCGGGGGGGCATACAATGAGCAGTTCTTC	CASRRTSGGAYNEQFF
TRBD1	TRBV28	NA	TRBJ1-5	TGTGCCAGCAGTTCCCTGGACAGGGTAGTAGGACAGCCCCAGCATTTT	CASSSLDRVVGQPQHF
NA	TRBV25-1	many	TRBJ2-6	TGTGCCAGCAGTGAATATCTAAGGGGATCTGGGGCCAACGTCCTGACTTTC	CASSEYLRGSGANVLTF
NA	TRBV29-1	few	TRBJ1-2	TGCAGCGTTGCGAGTCAGAACTATGGCTACACCTTC	CSVASQNYGYTF
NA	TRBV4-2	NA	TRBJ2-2	TGTGCCAGCAGCCAAGATCTTGGCCCCGGGGAGCTGTTTTTT	CASSQDLGPGELFF
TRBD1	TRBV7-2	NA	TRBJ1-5	TGTGCCATCGGGACAGGATTAAATCAGCCCCAGCATTTT	CAIGTGLNQPQHF
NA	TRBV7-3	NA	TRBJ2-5	TGTGCCAGCAGCCCGGGTGGGGGGCGGAGGGAGACCCAGTACTTC	CASSPGGGRRETQYF
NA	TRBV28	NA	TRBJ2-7	TGTGCCAGCAGCATAGGGGACTCCTACGAGCAGTACTTC	CASSIGDSYEQYF
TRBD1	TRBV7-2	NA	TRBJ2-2	TGTGCCAGCAGCTTAGACTCACAGGGGACGGCGGAGGAGCTGTTTTTT	CASSLDSQGTAEELFF
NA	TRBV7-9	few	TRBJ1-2	TGTGCCAGCAGCCCGTCTGGGAGACAGCCCTATGGCTACACCTTC	CASSPSGRQPYGYTF
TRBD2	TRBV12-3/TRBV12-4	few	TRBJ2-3	TGTGCCAGCAGTTCGGGACTAAACACAGATACGCAGTATTTT	CASSSGLNTDTQYF
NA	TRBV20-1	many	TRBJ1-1	TGCAGTGCAAGTCCTTTCATGAACACTGAAGCTTTCTTT	CSASPFMNTEAFF
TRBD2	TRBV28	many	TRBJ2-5	TGTGCCAGCAGTCAAGGTCGGGGGGGGACCCAGTACTTC	CASSQGRGGTQYF
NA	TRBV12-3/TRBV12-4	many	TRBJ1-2	TGTGCCAGCAGTTCCCAATATGGCTACACCTTC	CASSSQYGYTF
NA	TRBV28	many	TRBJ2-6	TGTGCCAGCAGCCCCGACAGCTCTGGGGCCAACGTCCTGACTTTC	CASSPDSSGANVLTF
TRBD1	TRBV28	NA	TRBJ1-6	TGTGCCAGCAGTTCGCTACAGGGGGGCTCCTATAATTCACCCCTCCACTTT	CASSSLQGGSYNSPLHF
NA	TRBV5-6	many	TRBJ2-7	TGTGCCAGCAGCTGGCAAAACTACGAGCAGTACTTC	CASSWQNYEQYF
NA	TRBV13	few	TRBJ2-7	TGTGCCAGCAGCTCCAGGGATTACGAGCAGTACTTC	CASSSRDYEQYF
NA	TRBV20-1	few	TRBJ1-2	TGCAGTGCTAGAGTACGCCGGTGGGATGGCTACACCTTC	CSARVRRWDGYTF
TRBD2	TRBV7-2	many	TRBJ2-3	TGTGCCAGCAGCTCCCTAGCGGGGCCTGAATCAGATACGCAGTATTTT	CASSSLAGPESDTQYF
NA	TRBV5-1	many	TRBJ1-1	TGCGCCAGCAGCTTGTCCACCGGGGGTAACACTGAAGCTTTCTTT	CASSLSTGGNTEAFF
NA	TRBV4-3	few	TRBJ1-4	TGCGCCAGCAGCCAAGATTCCTCTACAGGTTTATATGTGGGAAAACTGTTTTTT	CASSQDSSTGLYVGKLFF
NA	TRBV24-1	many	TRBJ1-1	TGTGCCACCAGTGATTCGCCCCAGGGACCTCACGCTGAAGCTTTCTTT	CATSDSPQGPHAEAFF
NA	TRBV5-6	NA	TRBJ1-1	TGTGCCAGCAGCTTGAGGCCCGAAGGGGACACTGAAGCTTTCTTT	CASSLRPEGDTEAFF
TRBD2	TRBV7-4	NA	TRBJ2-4	TGTGCCAGCACCCTTCAGGGAGGGGACATTCAGTACTTC	CASTLQGGDIQYF
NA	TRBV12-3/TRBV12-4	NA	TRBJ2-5	TGTGCCAGCAGTTTAGCGCTTGGCGGGCCTATACAAGAGACCCAGTACTTC	CASSLALGGPIQETQYF
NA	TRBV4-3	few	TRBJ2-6	TGCGCCAGCAGCCAAGGGACAGACTCTGGGGCCAACGTCCTGACTTTC	CASSQGTDSGANVLTF
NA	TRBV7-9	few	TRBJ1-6	TGTGCCAGCAGTCAATCCTCCAATTCACCCCTCCACTTT	CASSQSSNSPLHF
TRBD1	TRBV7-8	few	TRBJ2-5	TGTGCCAGCAGCCGGACAGGCAACAGTAATGGGGGAGAGACCCAGTACTTC	CASSRTGNSNGGETQYF
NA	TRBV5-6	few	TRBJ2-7	TGTGCCAGCAGCTTGGGGGCTACGCACTCCTACGAGCAGTACTTC	CASSLGATHSYEQYF
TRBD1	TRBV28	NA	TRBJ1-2	TGTGCCAGCAGTTTTGATTTGGACAGGGGCCATGGCTACACCTTC	CASSFDLDRGHGYTF